This is a list of T cell receptor beta chains from one sample in a study of graft-versus-host responses after intestinal transplantation. TCRdb's copy holds only in-frame clones and misses some; the assay was immunoSEQ multiplex PCR. This table holds nearly 30,000 clones, 80% found once. The source was ileum tissue, collected 98 days after intestinal transplantation. The receptors shown here come from a human patient who received an intestinal transplant, so some T cells may come from the graft donor. Both conserved end residues are part of each CDR3. D genes are given only for firm matches. Size is stated for part of the rows, as once, few or many counts, or as a class when the clone is expanded.

V	size	D	J	DNA	CDR3
TRBV7-8	-	-	TRBJ2-3	TGTGCCAGCAGCTTGCTCACTGTCACAGATACGCAGTATTTT	CASSLLTVTDTQYF
TRBV27	-	-	TRBJ1-1	TGTGCCAGCAGTTTGGGGGGGGGCTTGAGTAGAACTGAAGCTTTCTTT	CASSLGGGLSRTEAFF
TRBV7-6	-	TRBD2	TRBJ2-5	TGTGCCAGCAGCGTAACCGGGGGGGCCCTTCAAGAGACCCAGTACTTC	CASSVTGGALQETQYF
TRBV5-1	-	-	TRBJ1-1	TGCGCCAGCAGCTTGAGGGGAGGGACTGAAGCTTTCTTT	CASSLRGGTEAFF
TRBV10-2	-	-	TRBJ2-7	TGCGCCAGCATTGGAAGGGGCGAGCAGTACTTC	CASIGRGEQYF
TRBV4-1	once	-	TRBJ1-1	TGCGCCAGCAGCCAAGGTTTCGGGACAAGGAACACTGAAGCTTTCTTT	CASSQGFGTRNTEAFF
TRBV4-1	-	TRBD2	TRBJ2-7	TGCGCCAGCAGCCAAGCGGCTAGCGGGGCCTACGAGCAGTACTTC	CASSQAASGAYEQYF
TRBV25-1	-	TRBD1	TRBJ2-7	TGTGCCAGCAGTCCAACCGGGACAGGGTTCTACGAGCAGTACTTC	CASSPTGTGFYEQYF
TRBV6-5	-	-	TRBJ2-7	TGTGCCAGCAGTGAATCAGGGACCGCCTTCGAGCAGTACTTC	CASSESGTAFEQYF
TRBV5-5	-	TRBD1	TRBJ1-1	TGTGCCAGCAGCCCGGACCAGGGGGGCATAGGAGCTTTCTTT	CASSPDQGGIGAFF
TRBV9	-	-	TRBJ2-5	TGTGCCAGCAGCGTAGAGGAGGCAGAGAAAGAGACCCAGTACTTC	CASSVEEAEKETQYF
TRBV29-1	-	TRBD1	TRBJ2-1	TGCAGCGTTGGTGGACAGGCTATCAATGAGCAGTTCTTC	CSVGGQAINEQFF
TRBV6-5	-	TRBD2	TRBJ2-1	TGTGCCAGCAAATTCACGGGGGGGCCCATCAATGAGCAGTTCTTC	CASKFTGGPINEQFF
TRBV21-1	once	-	TRBJ2-1	TGTGCCAGCAGCAAAAAAAAGACTAGCGGCTCCTACAATGAGCAGTTCTTC	CASSKKKTSGSYNEQFF
TRBV10-3	-	-	TRBJ1-4	TGTGCCATCAGTGAGCGCGGGGCAGGAAGGGAATTTGGTGAAAAACTGTTTTTT	CAISERGAGREFGEKLFF
TRBV6-1	-	TRBD2	TRBJ2-3	TGTGCCAGCAGTGGTGGACTAGCGGGGACTCCAAGCACAGATACGCAGTATTTT	CASSGGLAGTPSTDTQYF
TRBV6-5	-	-	TRBJ2-2	TGTGCCAGCAGCTCGGACAGCACCGGGGAGCTGTTTTTT	CASSSDSTGELFF
TRBV9	-	-	TRBJ1-4	TGTGCCAGCAGCGTTAGACATGGGGGCACTAATGAAAAACTGTTTTTT	CASSVRHGGTNEKLFF
TRBV7-9	-	TRBD1	TRBJ2-5	TGTGCCAGCAGCTTCTCGGGGACAGGGGAAGAGACCCAGTACTTC	CASSFSGTGEETQYF
TRBV5-1	-	-	TRBJ1-2	TGCGCCAGCAGCAGGTCTGGACAGATAATAGCTAACTATGGCTACACCTTC	CASSRSGQIIANYGYTF
TRBV6-1	-	-	TRBJ1-2	TGTGCCAGCAGTGAAGCCCCAGACCTGACGAACTATGGCTACACCTTC	CASSEAPDLTNYGYTF
TRBV9	-	-	TRBJ1-4	TGTGCCAGCAGCGTATTATGTAATGTCGGCCCAAAACTGTTTTTT	CASSVLCNVGPKLFF
TRBV6-4	-	-	TRBJ2-1	TGTGCCAGCAGTGAATACTCGGTCAGTGAGCAGTTCTTC	CASSEYSVSEQFF
TRBV7-6	-	-	TRBJ2-7	TGTGCCAGCAGCTTAGGATCCTCAACCTACGAGCAGTACTTC	CASSLGSSTYEQYF
TRBV7-2	-	TRBD2	TRBJ2-3	TGTGCCAGCAGCTTACTCGGGACTAGCCTTCCAGATACGCAGTATTTT	CASSLLGTSLPDTQYF
TRBV30	-	-	TRBJ1-4	TGTGCCTGGAGTGTTGGGCGGGCAACTAATGAAAAACTGTTTTTT	CAWSVGRATNEKLFF
TRBV10-2	once	-	TRBJ2-1	TGCGCCAGCAGTGACCCCCCGAAGGCCTACAATGAGCAGTTCTTC	CASSDPPKAYNEQFF
TRBV5-1	-	-	TRBJ2-7	TGCGCCAGCAGCTTCCCTACGCAAACGTCAGGGGAATCCTACGAGCAGTACTTC	CASSFPTQTSGESYEQYF
TRBV7-8	-	-	TRBJ2-1	TGTGCCAGCAGCTTAGGAAATGAGCAGTTCTTC	CASSLGNEQFF
TRBV6-4	-	-	TRBJ2-3	TGTGCCAGCAGTGTTGAGGGGAACACAGATACGCAGTATTTT	CASSVEGNTDTQYF
TRBV25-1	-	-	TRBJ2-7	TGTGCCAGCAGTGAATTAAGGTTCGGCGAGCAGTACTTC	CASSELRFGEQYF
TRBV5-4	-	-	TRBJ1-1	TGTGCCAGCAGCTTCCCCCAGGGGTCTGAAGCTTTCTTT	CASSFPQGSEAFF
TRBV11-2	few	-	TRBJ1-4	TGTGCCAGCAGCCTCCTCGACAGTGCAACTAATGAAAAACTGTTTTTT	CASSLLDSATNEKLFF
TRBV5-1	once	-	TRBJ2-3	TGCGCCAGCAGCGCCCAGGGGGATACGCAGTATTTT	CASSAQGDTQYF
TRBV4-1	-	-	TRBJ2-1	TGCGCCAGCAGCCAACAGGGGTTGGCTTCCTACAATGAGCAGTTCTTC	CASSQQGLASYNEQFF
TRBV4-1	-	-	TRBJ2-7	TGCGCCAGCAGCCATCCCTCCACGGGACTGGTTACCTACGAGCAGTACTTC	CASSHPSTGLVTYEQYF
TRBV27	-	TRBD1	TRBJ2-3	TGTGCCAGCAGTCCCGGACAGGGCCCCTGGGCTGGCACAGATACGCAGTATTTT	CASSPGQGPWAGTDTQYF
TRBV4-1	few	-	TRBJ2-7	TGCGCCAGCAGCCGATCGGGAGCGGGTCCCTACGAGCAGTACTTC	CASSRSGAGPYEQYF
TRBV11-2	-	-	TRBJ2-1	TGTGCCAGCAGCTTAAATGAGCAGTTCTTC	CASSLNEQFF
TRBV28	-	-	TRBJ1-2	TGTGCCAGCAGTAGAGGGTTCGCGCAAGGCTACACCTTC	CASSRGFAQGYTF
TRBV11-2	-	-	TRBJ2-5	TGTGCCAGCAGCTTAGAAGGGGGGTTCCATCTCCAAGAGACCCAGTACTTC	CASSLEGGFHLQETQYF
TRBV18	-	TRBD2	TRBJ2-7	TGTGCCAGCTCACCCATTCAGCGGGGTACCTACGAGCAGTACTTC	CASSPIQRGTYEQYF
TRBV5-8	once	TRBD1	TRBJ1-6	TGTGCCAGCCGCCTGACAGGGATACTTTCACCCCTCCACTTT	CASRLTGILSPLHF
TRBV5-6	-	TRBD1	TRBJ2-7	TGTGCCAGCAGCCACGACAGGGTCGAGCAGTACTTC	CASSHDRVEQYF
TRBV6-1	-	-	TRBJ1-1	TGTGCCAGCACAACAGGCTCTGAAGCTTTCTTT	CASTTGSEAFF
TRBV6-1	-	-	TRBJ1-3	TGTGCCAGCAGTGATATTAGGACGTTTTTCTCTGGAAACACCATATATTTT	CASSDIRTFFSGNTIYF
TRBV11-3	-	TRBD1	TRBJ2-1	TGTGCCAGCAGCCAAAATCAGGGGGCGTCTTCCTACAATGAGCAGTTCTTC	CASSQNQGASSYNEQFF
TRBV4-1	-	TRBD2	TRBJ2-1	TGCGCCAGCAGCCAACCCCCGGGGGGGCTGAGCTCCTACAATGAGCAGTTCTTC	CASSQPPGGLSSYNEQFF
TRBV28	-	-	TRBJ1-2	TGTGCCAGCAGTCCCCCCGGGGGAGATTACTATGGCTACACCTTC	CASSPPGGDYYGYTF
TRBV27	-	-	TRBJ1-2	TGTGCCAGCAGTTCGGGGGGTGGATATGGCTACACCTTC	CASSSGGGYGYTF
TRBV19	-	-	TRBJ1-5	TGTGCCAGTAGAGGTCTAAGTGTCCCTAGCGCGCATTTT	CASRGLSVPSAHF
TRBV4-1	few	-	TRBJ1-4	TGCGCCAGCAGCCAGACAAGGGGGAATAATGAAAAACTGTTTTTT	CASSQTRGNNEKLFF
TRBV9	-	-	TRBJ1-2	TGTGCCAGCAGCGGTAGTGGCTACACCTTC	CASSGSGYTF
TRBV4-1	once	-	TRBJ1-3	TGCGCCAGCAGAGGGGGGTCTGGAAACACCATATATTTT	CASRGGSGNTIYF
TRBV10-3	-	TRBD2	TRBJ2-5	TGTGCCACCACGGGGGGGGAGGAGACCCAGTACTTC	CATTGGEETQYF
TRBV2	-	-	TRBJ2-2	TGTGCCAGCACCCAAGTCCCCGGGACTCCGAACACCGGGGAGCTGTTTTTT	CASTQVPGTPNTGELFF
TRBV4-1	once	-	TRBJ2-7	TGCGCCAGCAGCCAAGAGGACTTTCCCTCCTACGAGCAGTACTTC	CASSQEDFPSYEQYF
TRBV15	few	TRBD1	TRBJ1-5	TGTGCCACCAGCTTAGGGGGCTTGAATCAGCCCCAGCATTTT	CATSLGGLNQPQHF
TRBV9	-	TRBD1	TRBJ1-3	TGTGCCAGCAGCGTAGAGGGGGGACAGGGAGGTGGAAACACCATATATTTT	CASSVEGGQGGGNTIYF
TRBV12-5	once	-	TRBJ2-5	TGTGCTAGTGGTTTTCAGAGGGGGACGAGACAAGAGACCCAGTACTTC	CASGFQRGTRQETQYF